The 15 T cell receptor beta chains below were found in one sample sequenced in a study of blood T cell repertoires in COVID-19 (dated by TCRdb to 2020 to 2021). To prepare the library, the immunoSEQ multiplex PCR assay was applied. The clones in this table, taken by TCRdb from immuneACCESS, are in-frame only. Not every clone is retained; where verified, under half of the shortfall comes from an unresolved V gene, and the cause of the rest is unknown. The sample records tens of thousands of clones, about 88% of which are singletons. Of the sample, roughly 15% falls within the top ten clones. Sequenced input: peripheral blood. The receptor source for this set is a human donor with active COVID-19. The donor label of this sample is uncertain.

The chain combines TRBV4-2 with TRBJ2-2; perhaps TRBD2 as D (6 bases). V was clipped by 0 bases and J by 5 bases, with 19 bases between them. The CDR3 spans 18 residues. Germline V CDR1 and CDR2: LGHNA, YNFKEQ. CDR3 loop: CASSQDIRTTLFTGELFF. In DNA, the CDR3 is TGTGCCAGCAGCCAAGATATCAGGACTACCCTTTTTACCGGGGAGCTGTTTTTT.

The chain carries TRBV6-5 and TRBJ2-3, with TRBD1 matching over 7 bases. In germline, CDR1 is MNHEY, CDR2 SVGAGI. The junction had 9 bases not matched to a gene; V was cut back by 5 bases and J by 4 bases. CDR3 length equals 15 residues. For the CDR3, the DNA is TGTGCCAGCAGTCTCGACAGGGTGCGTGCAGATACGCAGTATTTT. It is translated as CASSLDRVRADTQYF.

CDR3 protein: CATSRDQAGSSYEQYF. CDR3 nucleotide sequence: TGTGCCACCAGCAGAGATCAGGCAGGGTCAAGCTACGAGCAGTACTTC. The chain is built from TRBV15 and TRBJ2-7; tentatively, D is TRBD1 (5 bases). The CDR3 has 16 amino acids. Trimming removed 0 bases at V and 3 bases at J, with 15 bases between. The germline V gene encodes CDR1 LNHNV and CDR2 YYDKDF (reference sequence).

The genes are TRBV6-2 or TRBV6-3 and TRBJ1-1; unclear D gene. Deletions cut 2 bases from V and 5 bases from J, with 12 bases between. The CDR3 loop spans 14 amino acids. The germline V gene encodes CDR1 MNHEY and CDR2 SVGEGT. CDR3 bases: TGTGCCAGCAGTTACCGCGGGGAGGCTACTGAAGCTTTCTTT. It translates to CASSYRGEATEAFF.

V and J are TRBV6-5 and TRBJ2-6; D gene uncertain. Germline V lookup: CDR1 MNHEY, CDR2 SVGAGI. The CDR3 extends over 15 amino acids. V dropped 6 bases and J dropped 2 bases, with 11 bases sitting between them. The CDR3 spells CASRFSFTGANVLTF. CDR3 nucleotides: TGTGCCAGCAGATTTAGTTTCACTGGGGCCAACGTCCTGACTTTC.

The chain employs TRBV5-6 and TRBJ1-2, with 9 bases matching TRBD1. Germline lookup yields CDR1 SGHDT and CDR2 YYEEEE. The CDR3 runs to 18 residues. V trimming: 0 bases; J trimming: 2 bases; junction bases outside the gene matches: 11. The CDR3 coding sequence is TGTGCCAGCAGCTTGGACAGGGGGCTTCTAGAGGGAAACTATGGCTACACCTTC. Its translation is CASSLDRGLLEGNYGYTF.

The CDR3 DNA reads as TGTGCCAGCAGCGGAAACTCGGTACTATATAATTCACCCCTCCACTTT. As protein: CASSGNSVLYNSPLHF. The chain is built from TRBV9 and TRBJ1-6; D is unclear. Trimming removed 3 bases at V and 4 bases at J, with 14 bases between. Germline CDR1 and CDR2: SGDLS and YYNGEE. The length of the CDR3 is 16 residues.

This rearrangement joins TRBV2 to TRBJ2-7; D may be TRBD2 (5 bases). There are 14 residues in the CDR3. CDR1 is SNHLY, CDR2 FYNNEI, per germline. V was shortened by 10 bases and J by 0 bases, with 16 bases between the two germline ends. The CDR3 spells CATAKTRNSYEQYF. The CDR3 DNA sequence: TGTGCCACCGCGAAAACTAGAAACTCCTACGAGCAGTACTTC.

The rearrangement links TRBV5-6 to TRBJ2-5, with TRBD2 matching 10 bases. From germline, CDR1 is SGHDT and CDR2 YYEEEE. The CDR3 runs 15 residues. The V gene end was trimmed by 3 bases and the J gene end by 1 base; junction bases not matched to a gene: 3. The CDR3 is CASSYSGGAQETQYF. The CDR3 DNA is TGTGCCAGCAGCTACAGCGGGGGGGCCCAAGAGACCCAGTACTTC.

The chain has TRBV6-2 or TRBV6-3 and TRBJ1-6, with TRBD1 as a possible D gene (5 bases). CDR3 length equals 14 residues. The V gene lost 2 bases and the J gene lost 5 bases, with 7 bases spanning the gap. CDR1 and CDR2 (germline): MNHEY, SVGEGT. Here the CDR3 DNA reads TGTGCCAGCAGTTACCCGACAGATAATTCACCCCTCCACTTT. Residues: CASSYPTDNSPLHF.

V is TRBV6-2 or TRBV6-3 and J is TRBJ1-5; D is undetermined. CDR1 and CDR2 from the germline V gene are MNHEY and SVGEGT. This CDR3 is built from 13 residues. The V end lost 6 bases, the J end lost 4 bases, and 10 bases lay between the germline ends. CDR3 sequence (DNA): TGTGCCAGCAGCCCCTGGCCTAATCAGCCCCAGCATTTT. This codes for CASSPWPNQPQHF.

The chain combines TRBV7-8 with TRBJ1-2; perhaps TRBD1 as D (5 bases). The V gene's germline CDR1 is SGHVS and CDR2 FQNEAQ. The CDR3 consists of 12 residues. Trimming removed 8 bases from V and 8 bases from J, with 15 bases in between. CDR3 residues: CASHGGGWGYTF. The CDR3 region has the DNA TGTGCCAGCCACGGCGGGGGGTGGGGCTACACCTTC.

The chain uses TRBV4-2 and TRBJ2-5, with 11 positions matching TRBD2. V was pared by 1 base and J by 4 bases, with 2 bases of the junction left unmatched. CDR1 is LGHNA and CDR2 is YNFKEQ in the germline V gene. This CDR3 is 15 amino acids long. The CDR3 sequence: CASSQVAGGRETQYF. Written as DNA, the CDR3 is TGTGCCAGCAGCCAAGTAGCGGGGGGGCGAGAGACCCAGTACTTC.

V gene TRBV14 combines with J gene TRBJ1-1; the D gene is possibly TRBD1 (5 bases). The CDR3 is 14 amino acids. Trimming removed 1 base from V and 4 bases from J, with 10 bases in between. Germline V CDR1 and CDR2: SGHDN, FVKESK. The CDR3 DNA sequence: TGTGCCAGCAGCCAAGTTGTGGGGGGCACTGAAGCTTTCTTT. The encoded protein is CASSQVVGGTEAFF.

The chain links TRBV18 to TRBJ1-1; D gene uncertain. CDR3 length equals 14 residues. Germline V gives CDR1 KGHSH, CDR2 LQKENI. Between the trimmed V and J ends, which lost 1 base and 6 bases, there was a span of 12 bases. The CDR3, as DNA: TGTGCCAGCTCACCACGCGGGTTGTCAGCTGAAGCTTTCTTT. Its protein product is CASSPRGLSAEAFF.